These 19 T cell receptor beta chains were sequenced from one sample in a study of T and B cells in COVID-19 patients. BIOMED2 TRB-A/B primer pools were used in multiplex TRB PCR. TCRdb re-analysed the multiplex PCR reads in MiXCR, keeping a single row per CDR3 protein. The sample lists fewer than 15,000 distinct CDR3 sequences, more than 25% occurring once. From blood, roughly 220-550 ng of genomic DNA served as TRB template. The material sequenced was blood. The receptor set was obtained from a human donor who had recovered from COVID-19.

V usage is TRBV5-1 and J usage is TRBJ2-1; 10 bases align to TRBD2. Per the germline V gene, CDR1 is SGHRS and CDR2 is YFSETQ. The CDR3 spans 16 residues. Trimming cost V 2 bases and J 4 bases; bases outside gene matches: 6. The CDR3 DNA follows: TGCGCCAGCAGCTTACCTAGCGGGAGTGGATACAATGAGCAGTTCTTC. It is translated as CASSLPSGSGYNEQFF.

By sample share, this clonotype is medium-sized (0.01 to 0.1%). The chain couples TRBV6-1 to TRBJ2-7; possibly TRBD2 for D (6 bases). This CDR3 contains 16 residues. The germline V gene has CDR1 MNHNS and CDR2 SASEGT. The V and J ends lost 0 bases and 2 bases respectively, with 14 bases between them. CDR3 in amino acids: CASSEAGGAGTYEQYV. CDR3 sequence (DNA): TGTGCCAGCAGTGAAGCGGGGGGTGCAGGGACCTACGAGCAGTACGTC.

This rearrangement joins TRBV18 to TRBJ1-5; D unresolved. The V gene lost 2 bases and the J gene lost 1 base, with 12 bases spanning the gap. Germline-derived CDR1 and CDR2 are KGHSH and LQKENI. The CDR3 has 16 amino acids. The CDR3 coding sequence is TGTGCCAGCTCACCAACCGGACCCGCGAGCAATCAGCCCCAGCATTTT. It translates to CASSPTGPASNQPQHF.

The CDR3 coding sequence is TGTGCCAGCTCACCAGCCTACAGGGTCACTGAAGCTTTCTTT. This encodes CASSPAYRVTEAFF. The chain carries TRBV18 and TRBJ1-1; D may be TRBD1 (6 bases). Germline CDR1 reads KGHSH; CDR2 reads LQKENI. The germline V and J ends were trimmed by 2 bases and 4 bases, with 11 bases remaining between them. The length of the CDR3 is 14 residues.

This clonotype was found a few times. The gene calls are TRBV12-3 or TRBV12-4 and TRBJ1-5; 7 nucleotides line up with TRBD1. V trimming: 6 bases; J trimming: 2 bases; junction bases outside the gene matches: 4. This CDR3 has 14 amino acids. CDR3 in amino acids: CASSRGQGNQPQHF. In DNA form, the CDR3 reads TGTGCCAGCAGCCGCGGACAGGGCAATCAGCCCCAGCATTTT.

By frequency in the sample, this clonotype is medium-sized (0.01 to 0.1%). CDR3 in amino acids: CSVRQGPDNEQFF. The CDR3 DNA is TGCAGCGTCCGACAGGGGCCGGACAATGAGCAGTTCTTC. V usage is TRBV29-1 and J usage is TRBJ2-1; 8 bases map to TRBD1. Germline V lookup: CDR1 SQVTM, CDR2 ANQGSEA. CDR3 size: 13 residues. V shed 6 bases and J 5 bases; nucleotides not matched to a gene: 6.

By frequency in the sample, this clonotype is medium-sized (0.01 to 0.1%). The rearrangement links TRBV12-3 or TRBV12-4 to TRBJ2-1; TRBD2 aligns across 10 bases. V shed 6 bases and J 8 bases; nucleotides not matched to a gene: 7. The length of the CDR3 is 14 residues. CDR3 in DNA: TGTGCCAGCAGCCTTCTAGCGGGAGTCGATGAGCAGTTCTTC. This gives the protein CASSLLAGVDEQFF.

The V call is TRBV4-2, the J call TRBJ1-1; D may be TRBD1 (5 bases). From germline, CDR1 is LGHNA and CDR2 YNFKEQ. The CDR3 runs to 15 residues. Trimming removed 0 bases at V and 5 bases at J, with 13 bases between. CDR3 amino acids: CASSQDRRGGTEAFF. CDR3 nucleotide sequence: TGTGCCAGCAGCCAAGATCGGCGGGGCGGAACTGAAGCTTTCTTT.

The chain joins TRBV7-3 to TRBJ1-4; D not resolved. CDR3 length: 13 amino acids. Germline CDR1 SGHTA, CDR2 FQGTGA. Trimming left V 4 bases short and J 8 bases short, with 11 bases between. This chain's CDR3 is CASSSFVGEKLFF. Here the CDR3 DNA reads TGTGCCAGCAGCTCATTCGTAGGGGAAAAACTGTTTTTT.

The chain recombines TRBV11-3 with TRBJ2-5; 9 nucleotides line up with TRBD2. The germline V gene encodes CDR1 SGHNT and CDR2 YENEEA. CDR3 length equals 17 residues. V was clipped by 5 bases and J by 5 bases; unmatched bases: 15. The CDR3 bases are TGTGCCAGCAGCCAAGAAGGGGGTAGCGGGGGAGGGGAGACCCAGTACTTC. Translated: CASSQEGGSGGGETQYF.

This clonotype occurred a few times. This rearrangement joins TRBV27 to TRBJ2-3; D is undetermined. V was shortened by 5 bases and J by 4 bases, with 7 bases between the two germline ends. The CDR3 totals 12 residues. Looked up from germline, CDR1 is MNHEY and CDR2 is SMNVEV (reference sequence). DNA of the CDR3: TGTGCCAGCAGTGAAGTGGCAGATACGCAGTATTTT. It yields the protein CASSEVADTQYF.

The V call is TRBV20-1, the J call TRBJ2-5, with unresolved D. CDR1 and CDR2 from the germline V gene are DFQATT and SNEGSKA (reference sequence). The CDR3 is 11 residues long. The V end was cut by 3 bases, the J end by 2 bases, with 4 bases between. The CDR3 reads CSASGQETQYF. The CDR3 DNA sequence: TGCAGTGCTAGCGGGCAAGAGACCCAGTACTTC.

This clonotype has only one observation. The chain has TRBV19 and TRBJ2-1, with TRBD2 matching over 9 bases. J gave up 6 bases and V 3 bases, and 6 bases lay outside the gene matches. The CDR3 consists of 15 residues. The germline gives CDR1 LNHDA, CDR2 SQIVND (reference sequence). The CDR3 protein is CASSMGREGLNEQFF. The CDR3 coding sequence is TGTGCCAGTAGTATGGGGCGGGAGGGCCTCAATGAGCAGTTCTTC.

The chain is built from TRBV18 and TRBJ1-5; D perhaps matches TRBD1 (5 bases). Trimming removed 2 bases from V and 4 bases from J, with 6 bases in between. Germline-derived CDR1 and CDR2 are KGHSH and LQKENI. This CDR3 is built from 13 residues. CDR3 region: CASSPDSNQPQHF. CDR3 sequence (DNA): TGTGCCAGCTCACCAGACAGTAATCAGCCCCAGCATTTT.

This clonotype has ten or more counts. The chain joins TRBV19 to TRBJ2-7, with D possibly matching TRBD1 (5 bases). The CDR3 runs 14 residues. Germline V gene data show CDR1 as LNHDA and CDR2 as SQIVND (reference sequence). Trimming shortened V by 2 bases and J by 6 bases, and 14 bases separated the two germline ends. The CDR3 loop is CASSIISGSGEQYF. The CDR3, as DNA: TGTGCCAGTAGTATAATTTCAGGGTCGGGCGAGCAGTACTTC.

V is TRBV11-2 and J is TRBJ1-1; D remains unclear. Germline V gene sequence: CDR1 SGHAT, CDR2 FQNNGV. Trimming left V 5 bases short and J 2 bases short, with 15 bases between. The CDR3 is 15 amino acids. CDR3 DNA sequence: TGTGCCAGCAGCACCAGCCAATCGAGCAACACTGAAGCTTTCTTT. Translated: CASSTSQSSNTEAFF.

The sample holds a few counts of this clonotype. The rearrangement uses TRBV7-6 and TRBJ2-1; TRBD2 matches 8 bases. CDR3 length: 14 amino acids. V trimming: 1 base; J trimming: 8 bases; junction bases outside the gene matches: 4. From germline, CDR1 is SGHVS and CDR2 FNYEAQ. CDR3 in amino acids: CASSLDAGGHEQFF. CDR3 DNA sequence: TGTGCCAGCAGCTTAGACGCGGGAGGACATGAGCAGTTCTTC. Based on the CDR3 plus reference TRBV7-6 and TRBJ2-1, the full variable domain is GAGVSQSPRYKVTKRGQDVALRCDPISGHVSLYWYRQALGQGPEFLTYFNYEAQQDKSGLPNDRFSAERPEGSISTLTIQRTEQRDSAMYRCASSLDAGGHEQFFGPGTRLTVL.

This clonotype occurred many times. The chain couples TRBV30 to TRBJ1-4; D perhaps matches TRBD1 (5 bases). Germline V gene data show CDR1 as GTSNPN and CDR2 as SVGIG (reference sequence). V was cut by 6 bases and J by 1 base, with 9 bases left in between. The CDR3 sequence is 13 residues long. CDR3 bases: TGTGCCTGTGGGACGGTAACTAATGAAAAACTGTTTTTT. It yields the protein CACGTVTNEKLFF.

This clonotype turned up a few times. The chain couples TRBV5-1 to TRBJ2-3; no definite D call. The CDR3 has 13 residues. Germline-derived CDR1 and CDR2 are SGHRS and YFSETQ. V was clipped by 0 bases and J by 7 bases, with 9 bases between them. Here the CDR3 reads CASSLVPENTQYF. The DNA for the CDR3 is TGCGCCAGCAGCTTGGTCCCGGAGAATACGCAGTATTTT.